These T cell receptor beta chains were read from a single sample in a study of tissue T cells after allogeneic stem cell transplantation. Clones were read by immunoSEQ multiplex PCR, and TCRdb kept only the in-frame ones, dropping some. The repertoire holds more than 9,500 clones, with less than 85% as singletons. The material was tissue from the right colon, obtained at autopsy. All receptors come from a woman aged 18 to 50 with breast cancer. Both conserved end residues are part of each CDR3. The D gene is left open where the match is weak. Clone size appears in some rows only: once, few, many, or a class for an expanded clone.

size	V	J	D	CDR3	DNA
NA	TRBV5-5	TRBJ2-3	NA	CASSLAPPDTQYF	TGTGCCAGCAGCTTAGCCCCGCCAGATACGCAGTATTTT
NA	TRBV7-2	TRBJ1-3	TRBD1	CASSPDRASTIYF	TGTGCCAGCAGCCCGGACAGGGCGAGCACCATATATTTT
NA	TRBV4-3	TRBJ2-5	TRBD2	CASSQGLAGDSVETQYF	TGCGCCAGCAGCCAAGGACTAGCGGGAGACTCTGTAGAGACCCAGTACTTC
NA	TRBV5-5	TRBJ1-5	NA	CASSETGRYNQPQHF	TGTGCCAGCAGCGAAACCGGACGGTACAATCAGCCCCAGCATTTT
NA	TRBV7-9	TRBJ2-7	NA	CASSPRRGHEQYF	TGTGCCAGCAGCCCCCGCAGGGGCCACGAGCAGTACTTC
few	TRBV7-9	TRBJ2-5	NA	CASSEDVQETQYF	TGTGCCAGCAGCGAGGACGTCCAAGAGACCCAGTACTTC
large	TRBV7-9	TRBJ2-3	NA	CASSLEIRADTQYF	TGTGCCAGCAGCTTAGAAATCAGGGCAGATACGCAGTATTTT
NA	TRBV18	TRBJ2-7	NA	CASSPFGGQDEQYF	TGTGCCAGCTCACCATTCGGGGGGCAGGACGAGCAGTACTTC
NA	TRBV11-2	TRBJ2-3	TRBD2	CASRSLAGTSTDTQYF	TGTGCCAGCAGGTCACTAGCGGGAACTAGCACAGATACGCAGTATTTT
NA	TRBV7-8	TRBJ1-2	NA	CASSPRLGHGYTF	TGTGCCAGCAGCCCTCGATTGGGGCATGGCTACACCTTC
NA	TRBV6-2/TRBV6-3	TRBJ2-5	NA	CASSYVSKGLYQETQYF	TGTGCCAGCAGTTACGTCTCTAAGGGATTGTACCAAGAGACCCAGTACTTC
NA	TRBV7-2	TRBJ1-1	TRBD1	CASSPQGWVGEAFF	TGTGCCAGCAGCCCACAGGGGTGGGTAGGTGAAGCTTTCTTT
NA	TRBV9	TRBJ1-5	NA	CASSAGATGDQPQHF	TGTGCCAGCAGCGCCGGGGCCACTGGCGATCAGCCCCAGCATTTT
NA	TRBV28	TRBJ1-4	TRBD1	CASSLRQGAREKLFF	TGTGCCAGCAGTCTCCGACAGGGGGCGCGGGAAAAACTGTTTTTT
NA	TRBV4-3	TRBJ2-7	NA	CASSQDLPGRGSYEQYF	TGCGCCAGCAGCCAAGATCTCCCGGGACGGGGCTCCTACGAGCAGTACTTC
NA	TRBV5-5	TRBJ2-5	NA	CASSPMGESQETQYF	TGTGCCAGCAGCCCAATGGGGGAGAGCCAAGAGACCCAGTACTTC
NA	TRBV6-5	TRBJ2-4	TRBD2	CASSPRGGKNIQYF	TGTGCCAGCAGTCCCCGGGGGGGCAAAAACATTCAGTACTTC
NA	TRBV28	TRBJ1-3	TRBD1	CASSSQGARGNTIYF	TGTGCCAGCAGTTCACAGGGGGCGCGTGGAAACACCATATATTTT
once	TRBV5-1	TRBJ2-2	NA	CASSLGSATGELFF	TGCGCCAGCAGCTTGGGTTCGGCGACCGGGGAGCTGTTTTTT
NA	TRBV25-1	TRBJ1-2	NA	CASSEWGVGYTF	TGTGCCAGCAGTGAATGGGGGGTTGGCTACACCTTC
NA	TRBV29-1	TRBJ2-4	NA	CSAEDRRRSKNIQYF	TGCAGCGCTGAGGACCGAAGACGTTCCAAAAACATTCAGTACTTC
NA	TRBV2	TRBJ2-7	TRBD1	CASSENPGQGRF	TGTGCCAGCAGTGAAAACCCGGGACAGGGTCGTTTC
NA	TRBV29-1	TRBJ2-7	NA	CSVGSVVQYEQYF	TGCAGCGTTGGGTCGGTGGTACAATACGAGCAGTACTTC
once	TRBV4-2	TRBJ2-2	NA	CASSQLGGGRGTGELFF	TGTGCCAGCAGCCAGTTGGGAGGGGGGCGCGGCACCGGGGAGCTGTTTTTT
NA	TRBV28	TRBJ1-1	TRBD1	CASSLTRDRVF	TGTGCCAGCAGCCTTACCCGGGACAGGGTCTTT
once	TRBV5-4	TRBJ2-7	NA	CASSGGRGGPPGEQYF	TGTGCCAGCAGCGGAGGACGGGGCGGACCCCCCGGCGAGCAGTACTTC
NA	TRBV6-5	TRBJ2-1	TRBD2	CASSYGTSGEFF	TGTGCCAGCAGTTACGGGACTAGCGGGGAGTTCTTC
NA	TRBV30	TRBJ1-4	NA	CACTGTPREKLFF	TGTGCCTGTACCGGGACCCCACGGGAAAAACTGTTTTTT
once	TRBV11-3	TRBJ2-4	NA	CASSPSGGPKNIQYF	TGTGCCAGCAGCCCCAGTGGGGGACCCAAAAACATTCAGTACTTC
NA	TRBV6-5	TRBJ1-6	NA	CASSSRGRDSPLHF	TGTGCCAGCAGTTCCAGGGGACGTGATTCACCCCTCCACTTT
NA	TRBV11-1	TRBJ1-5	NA	CASSFNVNQPQHF	TGTGCCAGCAGCTTTAATGTCAATCAGCCCCAGCATTTT
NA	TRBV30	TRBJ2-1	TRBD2	CAWSRGYGGDLTNEQFF	TGTGCCTGGAGTCGGGGGTACGGGGGGGACCTAACAAATGAGCAGTTCTTC
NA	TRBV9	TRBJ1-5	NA	CASSPGLNNQPQHF	TGTGCCAGCAGCCCTGGACTGAACAATCAGCCCCAGCATTTT
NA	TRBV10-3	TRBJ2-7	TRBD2	CAISGSPSGSTYEQYF	TGTGCCATCAGTGGCAGTCCTAGCGGGAGTACCTACGAGCAGTACTTC
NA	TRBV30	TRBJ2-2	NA	CAWSKFAGAFIGTTGELFF	TGTGCCTGGAGTAAGTTCGCGGGGGCCTTCATCGGAACAACCGGGGAGCTGTTTTTT
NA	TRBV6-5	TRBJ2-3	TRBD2	CASRRGLGGDTQYF	TGTGCCAGCAGAAGGGGACTAGGTGGTGATACGCAGTATTTT
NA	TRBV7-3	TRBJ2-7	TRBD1	CASSGKGQGFDEQYF	TGTGCCAGCAGCGGCAAGGGACAGGGTTTCGACGAGCAGTACTTC
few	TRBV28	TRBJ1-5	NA	CASSRTVNQPQHF	TGTGCCAGCAGCCGGACGGTAAATCAGCCCCAGCATTTT
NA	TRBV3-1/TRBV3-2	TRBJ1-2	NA	CASSQQQSFYGYTF	TGTGCCAGCAGCCAGCAGCAGTCGTTTTATGGCTACACCTTC
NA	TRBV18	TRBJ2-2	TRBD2	CASSREGLAGLANTGELFF	TGTGCCAGCTCACGAGAAGGACTAGCGGGATTAGCGAACACCGGGGAGCTGTTTTTT
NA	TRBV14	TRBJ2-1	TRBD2	CASKGIAGSVYEGEQFF	TGTGCCAGCAAAGGAATAGCGGGATCTGTATATGAGGGTGAGCAGTTCTTC
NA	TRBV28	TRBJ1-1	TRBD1	CASSLDPDRANTEAFF	TGTGCCAGCAGCCTCGACCCAGACAGGGCGAACACTGAAGCTTTCTTT
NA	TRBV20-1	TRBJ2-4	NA	CSASSDIMEDIQYF	TGCAGTGCTAGTTCGGACATTATGGAGGACATTCAGTACTTC
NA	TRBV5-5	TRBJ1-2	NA	CASSLGQSKNYGYTF	TGTGCCAGCAGCTTGGGCCAATCCAAAAACTATGGCTACACCTTC
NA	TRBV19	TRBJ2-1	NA	CASTSPRAQGHNEQFF	TGTGCCAGTACCTCCCCCAGGGCCCAAGGCCACAATGAGCAGTTCTTC
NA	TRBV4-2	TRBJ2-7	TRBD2	CASSQVVGTTGYEQYF	TGTGCCAGCAGCCAAGTAGTAGGGACTACGGGCTACGAGCAGTACTTC
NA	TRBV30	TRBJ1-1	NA	CAWSVIGFNTEAFF	TGTGCCTGGAGTGTGATAGGGTTCAACACTGAAGCTTTCTTT
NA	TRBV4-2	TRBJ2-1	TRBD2	CASSQEEASGGTEQFF	TGTGCCAGCAGCCAAGAAGAGGCTAGCGGGGGCACAGAGCAGTTCTTC
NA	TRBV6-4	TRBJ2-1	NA	CASSAEGDGEQFF	TGTGCCAGCAGTGCCGAGGGGGACGGTGAGCAGTTCTTC
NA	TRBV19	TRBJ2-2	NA	CASSISRRLNTGELFF	TGTGCCAGTAGTATATCCCGTCGTCTAAACACCGGGGAGCTGTTTTTT
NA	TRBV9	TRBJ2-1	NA	CASSVTGRNEQFF	TGTGCCAGCAGCGTAACAGGCCGCAATGAGCAGTTCTTC
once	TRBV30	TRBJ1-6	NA	CAWRGTGMGYNSPLHF	TGTGCCTGGAGGGGAACAGGAATGGGGTATAATTCACCCCTCCACTTT
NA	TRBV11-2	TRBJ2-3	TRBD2	CASSFELWGGTSTDTQYF	TGTGCCAGCAGCTTCGAGCTCTGGGGGGGAACGAGCACAGATACGCAGTATTTT
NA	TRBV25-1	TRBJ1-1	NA	CASSEYPAGNTEAFF	TGTGCCAGCAGTGAATATCCAGCCGGGAACACTGAAGCTTTCTTT
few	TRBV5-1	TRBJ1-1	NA	CASSLTPQDGTEAFF	TGCGCCAGCAGCTTGACCCCACAGGATGGGACTGAAGCTTTCTTT
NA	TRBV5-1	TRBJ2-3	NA	CASSKTPGQGTSGTDTQYF	TGCGCCAGTTCCAAAACCCCGGGTCAGGGAACCTCTGGCACAGATACGCAGTATTTT
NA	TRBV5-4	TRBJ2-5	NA	CASSRGGQGQETQYF	TGTGCCAGCAGCCGGGGGGGACAGGGACAAGAGACCCAGTACTTC